These 24 T cell receptor beta chains share one sample of origin, sequenced in a study of shared clonotypes between healthy human individuals. Profiled with immunoSEQ multiplex PCR; TCRdb holds only in-frame clones, not every one. The data contain roughly 1.5 million clones, around 98% of them singletons. The sequenced sample was naive CD4+ T cells sorted from blood. Subset given: CD45RA+ positively selected. Receptors were obtained from a man aged 30 to 39 in good health.

The J gene is TRBJ2-7, the V gene TRBV7-6; TRBD1 might be the D (7 bases). V dropped 1 base and J dropped 5 bases, with 12 bases sitting between them. The CDR3 sequence is 14 residues long. Germline V lookup: CDR1 SGHVS, CDR2 FNYEAQ. CDR3 loop: CASSLGRGQDEQYF. The DNA of the CDR3 is TGTGCCAGCAGCTTAGGGAGGGGGCAGGACGAGCAGTACTTC.

V is TRBV5-5 and J is TRBJ2-3; D gene unclear. V was trimmed by 4 bases and J by 3 bases, leaving 9 bases between them. CDR1 SGHKS and CDR2 YYEKEE come from the germline V gene (reference sequence). The CDR3 runs 13 residues. CDR3 nucleotide sequence: TGTGCCAGCAGCCCACCTCGAACAGATACGCAGTATTTT. Translation gives CASSPPRTDTQYF.

This clone was counted a single time. The chain employs TRBV18 and TRBJ2-3; the D is unclear. Looked up from germline, CDR1 is KGHSH and CDR2 is LQKENI. V was trimmed by 1 base and J by 2 bases, leaving 22 bases between them. The CDR3 sequence is 19 residues long. The DNA of the CDR3 is TGTGCCAGCTCACCACGGGTTAGGTCGACGACAAACCCCACAGATACGCAGTATTTT. Its protein is CASSPRVRSTTNPTDTQYF.

The chain joins TRBV11-2 to TRBJ2-7; TRBD1 is a possible D gene (5 bases). Germline V gene sequence: CDR1 SGHAT, CDR2 FQNNGV. The V gene lost 5 bases and the J gene lost 3 bases, with 14 bases spanning the gap. There are 14 residues in the CDR3. The CDR3 sequence is CASSQTAVRYEQYF. CDR3 DNA: TGTGCCAGCAGCCAGACAGCCGTTCGCTACGAGCAGTACTTC.

This clone was detected a few times. The rearrangement links TRBV19 to TRBJ1-1; D not certain. From germline, CDR1 is LNHDA and CDR2 SQIVND (reference sequence). The CDR3 covers 13 residues. Trimming shortened V by 6 bases and J by 0 bases, and 8 bases separated the two germline ends. In DNA form, the CDR3 reads TGTGCCAGTAGGCTCAACATGAACACTGAAGCTTTCTTT. Its translation: CASRLNMNTEAFF.

The rearrangement joins TRBV5-4 to TRBJ2-2, with 8 bases that match TRBD1. Germline V lookup: CDR1 SGHNT, CDR2 YYREEE (reference sequence). V dropped 3 bases and J dropped 4; count of bases not matched to a gene: 8. The CDR3 contains 16 residues. The CDR3, as DNA: TGTGCCAGCAGCTCCGGACAGGGTGGCTTCACCGGGGAGCTGTTTTTT. It specifies CASSSGQGGFTGELFF.

This rearrangement joins TRBV18 to TRBJ1-1, with D hard to call. CDR3 length: 13 amino acids. CDR1 and CDR2 (germline): KGHSH, LQKENI. V was cut by 3 bases and J by 7 bases, with 12 bases left in between. This CDR3 reads CASSPTGNGEAFF. CDR3 DNA sequence: TGTGCCAGCTCACCCACGGGGAACGGTGAAGCTTTCTTT.

This chain connects TRBV27 to TRBJ2-5; D may match TRBD1 or TRBD2 (5 bases each). CDR1 and CDR2 from the germline V gene are MNHEY and SMNVEV (reference sequence). Trimming removed 5 bases from V and 6 bases from J, with 19 bases in between. The CDR3 runs to 15 residues. DNA of the CDR3: TGTGCCAGCAGTCTGGCCGGGACCCAAGGCAAGACCCAGTACTTC. Translating gives CASSLAGTQGKTQYF.

As DNA, the CDR3 is TGTGCCAGCAGACAGACAGGGGTGGTAGCCAAAAACATTCAGTACTTC. Protein sequence: CASRQTGVVAKNIQYF. This chain connects TRBV11-2 to TRBJ2-4, with 8 bases lining up with TRBD1. Germline loops: CDR1 SGHAT, CDR2 FQNNGV. Trimming at V came to 6 bases and at J to 0 bases, leaving 7 bases not matched to a gene. The CDR3 is 16 amino acids. The whole variable domain, filled in from reference TRBV11-2 and TRBJ2-4, reads EAGVAQSPRYKIIEKRQSVAFWCNPISGHATLYWYQQILGQGPKLLIQFQNNGVVDDSQLPKDRFSAERLKGVDSTLKIQPAKLEDSAVYLCASRQTGVVAKNIQYFGAGTRLSVL.

The chain uses TRBV11-2 and TRBJ2-5, with a possible D match to TRBD1 (5 bases). This CDR3 has 15 amino acids. Germline values: CDR1 SGHAT, CDR2 FQNNGV. V gave up 3 bases and J gave up 5 bases, with 16 bases separating them. The CDR3 protein is CASSLGPTRVETQYF. CDR3 nucleotides: TGTGCCAGCAGCTTGGGGCCCACAAGGGTCGAGACCCAGTACTTC. The entire variable domain, with the rest obtained from reference TRBV11-2 and TRBJ2-5, is as follows: EAGVAQSPRYKIIEKRQSVAFWCNPISGHATLYWYQQILGQGPKLLIQFQNNGVVDDSQLPKDRFSAERLKGVDSTLKIQPAKLEDSAVYLCASSLGPTRVETQYFGPGTRLLVL.

The V call is TRBV5-6, the J call TRBJ1-2; 7 bases agree with TRBD1. This CDR3 has 15 amino acids. CDR1 SGHDT and CDR2 YYEEEE come from the germline V gene. V was clipped by 4 bases and J by 6 bases; unmatched bases: 12. CDR3 coding DNA: TGTGCCAGCAGCGCAGGTTGGCCGGGACAGCATGGCTACACCTTC. It yields the protein CASSAGWPGQHGYTF.

The chain combines TRBV6-6 with TRBJ2-7; 11 nucleotides line up with TRBD2. Germline V CDR1 and CDR2: MNHNY, SVGAGI (reference sequence). Trimming at V came to 5 bases and at J to 0 bases, leaving 6 bases not matched to a gene. This CDR3 has 16 residues. The CDR3 DNA is TGTGCCAGCAGTCGACTAGCGGGAACGAGCTCCTACGAGCAGTACTTC. This translates into CASSRLAGTSSYEQYF.

This sequence joins TRBV7-2 and TRBJ2-3, with D perhaps TRBD1 or TRBD2 (6 bases each). V shed 5 bases and J shed 6 bases, with 21 bases lying between them. The CDR3 has 16 amino acids. The germline V gene encodes CDR1 SGHTA and CDR2 FQGNSA. The CDR3 sequence is CASSLLRSRGRDTQYF. Here the CDR3 DNA reads TGTGCCAGCAGCCTTCTTAGGTCTAGGGGGAGGGATACGCAGTATTTT.

The rearrangement uses TRBV11-2 and TRBJ2-7; D is ambiguous. Germline CDR1 is SGHAT and CDR2 is FQNNGV. The CDR3 is 14 amino acids. V gave up 3 bases and J gave up 0 bases, with 9 bases separating them. This CDR3 reads CASSLAPGSYEQYF. CDR3 bases: TGTGCCAGCAGCTTGGCTCCGGGCTCCTACGAGCAGTACTTC.

The CDR3 sequence is CASSVQGGGTGELFF. The CDR3, as DNA: TGTGCCAGCAGCGTCCAGGGAGGAGGCACCGGGGAGCTGTTTTTT. The chain is built from TRBV9 and TRBJ2-2, with D perhaps TRBD2 (6 bases). V dropped 2 bases and J dropped 4 bases, with 12 bases sitting between them. CDR3 length: 15 amino acids. Germline CDR1 is SGDLS and CDR2 is YYNGEE.

This chain links TRBV28 with TRBJ2-2; D not resolved. The CDR3 has 13 residues. V was trimmed by 4 bases and J by 1 base, leaving 4 bases between them. Germline CDR1 MDHEN, CDR2 SYDVKM. The CDR3 DNA reads TGTGCCAGCAGTTCCCAGAACACCGGGGAGCTGTTTTTT. Amino acid sequence: CASSSQNTGELFF.

The chain recombines TRBV27 with TRBJ2-3, with a tentative D call TRBD2 (5 bases). CDR1 MNHEY and CDR2 SMNVEV come from the germline V gene (reference sequence). There are 16 residues in the CDR3. V was cut by 4 bases and J by 0 bases, with 14 bases left in between. CDR3 in DNA: TGTGCCAGCAGTTCTCTAGCAATATATAGCACAGATACGCAGTATTTT. Protein: CASSSLAIYSTDTQYF.

This clone was counted only a few times. Within the sample, other DNA sequences also encode this same CDR3. The rearrangement joins TRBV9 to TRBJ2-2; D remains ambiguous. Trimming took 0 bases from V and 7 from J, leaving 4 bases between them. Germline-derived CDR1 and CDR2 are SGDLS and YYNGEE. The CDR3 contains 12 residues. The CDR3 here is CASSVVGGELFF. As DNA, the CDR3 is TGTGCCAGCAGCGTAGTCGGCGGGGAGCTGTTTTTT.

The chain employs TRBV29-1 and TRBJ1-1, with 7 positions matching TRBD1. The CDR3 is made up of 11 amino acids. In germline, CDR1 is SQVTM, CDR2 ANQGSEA. V lost 6 bases and J lost 5; bases outside the gene matches: 3. CDR3 sequence (DNA): TGCAGCGTGCACAGGGGTACTGAAGCTTTCTTT. This gives the protein CSVHRGTEAFF. The variable domain in full, with the rest retrieved from reference TRBV29-1 and TRBJ1-1, is SAVISQKPSRDICQRGTSLTIQCQVDSQVTMMFWYRQQPGQSLTLIATANQGSEATYESGFVIDKFPISRPNLTFSTLTVSNMSPEDSSIYLCSVHRGTEAFFGQGTRLTVV.

The chain employs TRBV5-1 and TRBJ2-3; 9 bases fit TRBD2. The CDR3 is made up of 17 amino acids. Trimming at V came to 3 bases and at J to 1 base, leaving 9 bases not matched to a gene. Per the germline V gene, CDR1 is SGHRS and CDR2 is YFSETQ. CDR3 sequence reads: CASSSPPPSGGTDTQYF. The CDR3 nucleotides are TGCGCCAGCAGCTCCCCCCCGCCTAGCGGGGGCACAGATACGCAGTATTTT.

The V and J genes are TRBV11-2 and TRBJ1-4; no clear D. V lost 0 bases, J lost 14 bases, and 13 bases lay in between. Germline-derived CDR1 and CDR2 are SGHAT and FQNNGV. The CDR3 runs to 13 residues. CDR3 in amino acids: CASSLDGSITLFF. For the CDR3, the DNA is TGTGCCAGCAGCTTAGATGGGAGTATTACTCTGTTTTTT.

Of note for this clone: Other DNA sequences from this sample encode an identical CDR3 as well. V is TRBV18 and J is TRBJ2-3; TRBD1 might be the D (6 bases). V lost 3 bases and J lost 1, with 8 bases in between. Germline values: CDR1 KGHSH, CDR2 LQKENI. The CDR3 loop spans 14 amino acids. CDR3 loop: CASSPRQGTDTQYF. As DNA, the CDR3 is TGTGCCAGCTCACCGAGACAGGGCACAGATACGCAGTATTTT. Using reference TRBV18 and TRBJ2-3 for the parts outside the CDR3, the full variable domain is NAGVMQNPRHLVRRRGQEARLRCSPMKGHSHVYWYRQLPEEGLKFMVYLQKENIIDESGMPKERFSAEFPKEGPSILRIQQVVRGDSAAYFCASSPRQGTDTQYFGPGTRLTVL.

Note on this clone: The junction shows a germline mismatch at one end, possibly a read error. The sample holds other DNA sequences that translate to the same CDR3. Here the CDR3 reads CASSLGPSNEKLFF. Written as DNA, the CDR3 is TGCGCCAGCAGCTTGGGACCAAGTAATGAAAAACTGTTCTTT. V gene TRBV5-1 combines with J gene TRBJ1-4; D call uncertain. CDR1 and CDR2 (germline): SGHRS, YFSETQ. The CDR3 loop spans 14 amino acids.

The genes are TRBV6-1 and TRBJ1-1; no definite D call. Trimming cost V 2 bases and J 6 bases, with 7 bases left between them. This CDR3 has 12 amino acids. Germline lookup yields CDR1 MNHNS and CDR2 SASEGT. CDR3 sequence (DNA): TGTGCCAGCAGTGAAAGGCAGGCTGAAGCTTTCTTT. Translating it yields CASSERQAEAFF.